One sample yielded the 20 T cell receptor beta chains listed below, sequenced in a study of T cell responses to AZD1222 COVID-19 vaccine (dated by TCRdb to 2020 to 2023). Library construction relied on the immunoSEQ multiplex PCR assay. Held by TCRdb, this immuneACCESS table contains in-frame sequences only and omits some clones. Under half of the omission traces to an unresolved V gene where checked; the cause of the rest is unknown. This sample holds roughly 180,000 clones; roughly nine tenths were observed only once. The top ten clones comprise less than 2% of the sample. This specimen's time point label, per the study, means: about 28 days (+/-7) after the second vaccine dose. Material: peripheral blood, obtained 28 days after the second AZD1222 dose. All receptors derive from an adult who received the AZD1222 COVID-19 vaccine.

The J gene is TRBJ2-3, the V gene TRBV10-1; weak D call: TRBD2 (8 bases). Per germline, CDR1 WNHNN and CDR2 SYGVQD (reference sequence). Trimming left V 4 bases short and J 4 bases short, with 15 bases between. This CDR3 contains 15 residues. The CDR3 nucleotides read TGCGCCAGCAGTGGACAGGGACTAGGCTCAGATACGCAGTATTTT. Translation gives CASSGQGLGSDTQYF.

In this sample, this clone turned up a few times. The chain couples TRBV7-9 to TRBJ1-2; no reliable D call. Trimming stripped 9 bases from V and 7 bases from J, with 18 bases between. The CDR3 has 13 residues. Germline V gene lookup returns CDR1 SEHNR and CDR2 FQNEAQ (reference sequence). The CDR3 DNA is TGTGCCAGTTATGACGGGTCCCTTGGTGGCTACACCTTC. It codes for CASYDGSLGGYTF. The full variable domain, in which reference TRBV7-9 and TRBJ1-2 provide the parts outside the CDR3, is DTGVSQNPRHKITKRGQNVTFRCDPISEHNRLYWYRQTLGQGPEFLTYFQNEAQLEKSRLLSDRFSAERPKGSFSTLEIQRTEQGDSAMYLCASYDGSLGGYTFGSGTRLTVV.

V and J are TRBV14 and TRBJ1-1, with D possibly TRBD1 on 5 matching bases. Trimming took off 4 bases at V and 5 bases at J, with 14 bases between the two ends. The germline V gene encodes CDR1 SGHDN and CDR2 FVKESK. The CDR3 totals 14 residues. CDR3 DNA sequence: TGTGCCAGCAGCCCACTCAGGGTTGGTACTGAAGCTTTCTTT. Its translation: CASSPLRVGTEAFF.

In DNA form, the CDR3 reads TGTGCCAGCAGTTTAAGGGGGAGACCTCGATTTAATGAAAAACTGTTTTTT. This gives the protein CASSLRGRPRFNEKLFF. The chain carries TRBV27 and TRBJ1-4; a weak D match, TRBD1 (6 bases). The CDR3 consists of 17 residues. Germline V gene lookup returns CDR1 MNHEY and CDR2 SMNVEV (reference sequence). Trimming removed 2 bases from V and 4 bases from J, with 17 bases in between.

DNA of the CDR3: TGTGCCAGCAGCCCTTACTCGACAGGGAGTAACGAGCAGTACTTC. Amino acids: CASSPYSTGSNEQYF. V is TRBV5-4 and J is TRBJ2-7; 7 positions match TRBD1. The germline gives CDR1 SGHNT, CDR2 YYREEE (reference sequence). J was trimmed by 5 bases and V by 4 bases; bases with no gene match: 12. This CDR3 has 15 residues.

The chain uses TRBV6-1 and TRBJ2-1; D not certain. The CDR3 is made up of 12 amino acids. CDR1 and CDR2 (germline): MNHNS, SASEGT. The ends were cut back, 0 bases at V and 7 bases at J, with 4 bases in the middle. CDR3 sequence: CASSEARNEQFF. The DNA of the CDR3 is TGTGCCAGCAGTGAAGCTCGGAATGAGCAGTTCTTC.

The chain carries TRBV29-1 and TRBJ1-1, with D unresolved. CDR3 length: 13 residues. The germline gives CDR1 SQVTM, CDR2 ANQGSEA. Trimming stripped 5 bases from V and 10 bases from J, with 20 bases between. The CDR3 DNA follows: TGCAGCGTTAGCACTCGGGCGGGAGCAAGAGCTTTCTTT. Protein sequence: CSVSTRAGARAFF.

The chain recombines TRBV2 with TRBJ1-5; perhaps TRBD1 as D (6 bases). V dropped 2 bases and J dropped 3 bases, with 8 bases sitting between them. This CDR3 has 14 amino acids. Germline CDR1 reads SNHLY; CDR2 reads FYNNEI. DNA for the CDR3: TGTGCCAGCAGTGAAAGGGACAACAATCAGCCCCAGCATTTT. It codes for CASSERDNNQPQHF.

This chain links TRBV6-4 with TRBJ1-5; weak D call: TRBD1 (5 bases). V was clipped by 0 bases and J by 6 bases, with 15 bases between them. The CDR3 sequence is 16 residues long. Per the germline V gene, CDR1 is MRHNA and CDR2 is SNTAGT. The DNA of the CDR3 is TGTGCCAGCAGTGACTCGAGGGCCAGGGTGATTCAGCCCCAGCATTTT. Amino acid sequence: CASSDSRARVIQPQHF.

This clone has a single count. V and J are TRBV7-9 and TRBJ2-1; 11 bases are a match to TRBD2. Germline CDR1 and CDR2: SEHNR and FQNEAQ (reference sequence). V was clipped by 3 bases and J by 3 bases; unmatched bases: 7. The length of the CDR3 is 17 residues. The CDR3 loop reads CASSFSFGTSGYNEQFF. The CDR3 bases are TGTGCCAGCAGCTTTAGTTTCGGGACTAGCGGCTACAATGAGCAGTTCTTC.

Here the CDR3 reads CASSVGQGEAFF. The CDR3 region has the DNA TGTGCCAGCAGCGTGGGACAGGGTGAAGCTTTCTTT. The chain uses TRBV9 and TRBJ1-1; TRBD1 agrees at 9 bases. The CDR3 is 12 amino acids. Per germline, CDR1 SGDLS and CDR2 YYNGEE. V was pared by 2 bases and J by 7 bases, with 0 bases of the junction left unmatched.

This clone was seen only once. This chain joins TRBV7-3 and TRBJ1-6; TRBD1 might be the D (5 bases). Germline CDR1 and CDR2: SGHTA and FQGTGA. The CDR3 is made up of 16 amino acids. Trimming took off 1 base at V and 9 bases at J, with 16 bases between the two ends. CDR3 residues: CASSLRAPGPGSPLHF. Written as DNA, the CDR3 is TGTGCCAGCAGCTTAAGGGCCCCGGGACCCGGTTCACCCCTCCACTTT.

This clone was detected only once. The J gene is TRBJ2-7, the V gene TRBV6-5; maybe TRBD2 (6 bases). The germline V gene has CDR1 MNHEY and CDR2 SVGAGI. V was clipped by 6 bases and J by 4 bases, with 13 bases between them. The CDR3 length is 13 residues. CDR3 DNA: TGTGCCAGCAGCCTCGGGGGAAGGTACGAGCAGTACTTC. Protein product: CASSLGGRYEQYF.

The chain has TRBV4-3 and TRBJ1-2; D not certain. V was trimmed by 1 base and J by 0 bases, leaving 9 bases between them. Germline CDR1 and CDR2: LGHNA and YSLEER. The CDR3 loop spans 15 amino acids. CDR3 in DNA: TGCGCCAGCAGCCAAGCGCCCCTCTCTAACTATGGCTACACCTTC. The encoded protein is CASSQAPLSNYGYTF.

The rearrangement uses TRBV5-1 and TRBJ2-1; D is perhaps TRBD2 (6 bases). The V gene lost 0 bases and the J gene lost 13 bases, with 20 bases spanning the gap. The V gene's germline CDR1 is SGHRS and CDR2 YFSETQ. The CDR3 loop spans 15 amino acids. CDR3 amino acids: CASSLGDLPGSTQFF. In DNA, the CDR3 is TGCGCCAGCAGCTTGGGGGACCTGCCCGGGAGTACTCAGTTCTTC.

A single count supports this clone. The V call is TRBV7-6, the J call TRBJ2-6; 9 bases agree with TRBD2. This CDR3 has 17 amino acids. The V gene's germline CDR1 is SGHVS and CDR2 FNYEAQ. Unmatched junction bases numbered 8, after V lost 8 bases and J lost 0 bases. The CDR3: CASEREADFSGANVLTF. CDR3 DNA sequence: TGTGCCAGCGAGCGGGAGGCCGACTTCTCTGGGGCCAACGTCCTGACTTTC.

This chain connects TRBV19 to TRBJ1-5, with 8 bases fitting TRBD1. The V gene end was trimmed by 6 bases and the J gene end by 8 bases; junction bases not matched to a gene: 9. The V gene's germline CDR1 is LNHDA and CDR2 SQIVND (reference sequence). The CDR3 spans 14 residues. CDR3: CASRDFRGLEPQHF. CDR3 nucleotides: TGTGCCAGTAGAGACTTCAGGGGGCTGGAGCCCCAGCATTTT.

The chain uses TRBV2 and TRBJ2-5; possible D gene TRBD2, 6 bases. V was cut by 7 bases and J by 5 bases, with 23 bases left in between. From germline, CDR1 is SNHLY and CDR2 FYNNEI. The CDR3 loop spans 16 amino acids. Here the CDR3 DNA reads TGTGCCAGCAACCCGTGGAGGGGCCCCCGGGTTGAGACCCAGTACTTC. It encodes CASNPWRGPRVETQYF.

The J gene is TRBJ2-7, the V gene TRBV7-9; D remains unclear. V was shortened by 5 bases and J by 6 bases, with 17 bases between the two germline ends. CDR3 length: 14 amino acids. Germline V CDR1 and CDR2: SEHNR, FQNEAQ (reference sequence). CDR3 in amino acids: CASSPPELGPEQYF. For the CDR3, the DNA is TGTGCCAGCAGCCCACCTGAGCTAGGCCCCGAGCAGTACTTC.

The J gene is TRBJ1-1, the V gene TRBV7-9; no reliable D call. The CDR3 spans 12 residues. Germline V lookup: CDR1 SEHNR, CDR2 FQNEAQ (reference sequence). Deletions cut 5 bases from V and 2 bases from J, with 6 bases between. In nucleotides, the CDR3 is TGTGCCAGCAGCCCGGCTAACACTGAAGCTTTCTTT. Amino acid sequence: CASSPANTEAFF.